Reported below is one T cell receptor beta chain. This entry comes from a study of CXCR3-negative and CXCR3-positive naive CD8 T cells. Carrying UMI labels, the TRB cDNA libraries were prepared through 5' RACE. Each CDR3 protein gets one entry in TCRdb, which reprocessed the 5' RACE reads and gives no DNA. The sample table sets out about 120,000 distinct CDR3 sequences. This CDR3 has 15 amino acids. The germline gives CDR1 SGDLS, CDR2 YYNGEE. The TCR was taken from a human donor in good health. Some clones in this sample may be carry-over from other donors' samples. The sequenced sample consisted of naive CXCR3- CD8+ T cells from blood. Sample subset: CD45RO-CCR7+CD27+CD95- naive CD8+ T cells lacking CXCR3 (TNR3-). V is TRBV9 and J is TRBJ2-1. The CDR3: CASSVGDGPYNEQFF.